The 7 T cell receptor beta chains below come from one sample, sequenced in a study of T cells in tumors after PD-1 blockade. Only in-frame clones appear in the TCRdb table, and some are missing; sequencing was by immunoSEQ multiplex PCR. The sample lists 13,000 to 15,000 clones; around 62% were seen once. The sequences come from tumor tissue, collected after anti-PD-1 treatment. The source of these receptors is a human donor with cutaneous squamous cell carcinoma.

This clone occurred once. This chain uses TRBV9 with TRBJ2-7; D possibly matches TRBD1 or TRBD2 (5 bases each). Germline V CDR1 and CDR2: SGDLS, YYNGEE. V was cut by 4 bases and J by 5 bases, with 19 bases left in between. The CDR3 loop spans 15 amino acids. The CDR3 region is CASSPGPQGRDEQYF. The CDR3 bases are TGTGCCAGCAGCCCGGGACCCCAGGGAAGGGACGAGCAGTACTTC.

The chain is built from TRBV2 and TRBJ2-3; TRBD1 is a possible D gene (6 bases). Trimming left V 2 bases short and J 4 bases short, with 10 bases between. The CDR3 sequence is 14 residues long. Germline V gene sequence: CDR1 SNHLY, CDR2 FYNNEI. CDR3 nucleotides: TGTGCCAGCAGTGAACCCAGGGGCCCAGATACGCAGTATTTT. It codes for CASSEPRGPDTQYF.

This clone is medium-sized. Written as DNA, the CDR3 is TGTGCCAGCTCACCAAAAACAGGGGCCGGCGGCTACACCTTC. Residues: CASSPKTGAGGYTF. The chain is built from TRBV18 and TRBJ1-2; 7 nucleotides agree with TRBD1. Per germline, CDR1 KGHSH and CDR2 LQKENI. This CDR3 contains 14 residues. V gave up 2 bases and J gave up 8 bases; unmatched junction bases: 8.

This rearrangement joins TRBV5-1 to TRBJ1-1; a possible D gene is TRBD1 (5 bases). CDR3 length equals 15 residues. Trimming pared 0 bases from V and 5 bases from J, leaving 14 bases between. The germline CDR1 and CDR2 sequences are SGHRS and YFSETQ. The CDR3 region has the DNA TGCGCCAGCAGCTTGGATCCGGTGGGGGGGACTGAAGCTTTCTTT. Its translation: CASSLDPVGGTEAFF.

This chain's CDR3 is CASSTTGTNYNEQFF. The CDR3 nucleotides are TGTGCCAGCAGCACTACCGGGACTAATTACAATGAGCAGTTCTTC. The rearrangement links TRBV7-2 to TRBJ2-1, with 7 nucleotides matching TRBD2. After removal of 5 bases from V and 4 bases from J, the junction contained 8 bases not matched to a gene. CDR3 size: 15 residues. Germline V gene lookup returns CDR1 SGHTA and CDR2 FQGNSA.

V gene TRBV5-8 combines with J gene TRBJ2-6; D may be TRBD1 (5 bases). There are 16 residues in the CDR3. The V and J ends lost 3 bases and 3 bases respectively, with 13 bases between them. Per germline, CDR1 SGHTS and CDR2 YDEGEE. This CDR3 reads CASSSPSRVGANVLTF. The CDR3, as DNA: TGTGCCAGCAGCTCCCCCTCCAGGGTTGGGGCCAACGTCCTGACTTTC.

This clone was seen a few times. The chain employs TRBV7-3 and TRBJ2-1; 12 bases align to TRBD2. The CDR3 runs 17 residues. V lost 0 bases, J lost 3 bases, and 3 bases stayed unmatched. Germline V gives CDR1 SGHTA, CDR2 FQGTGA. The CDR3 DNA is TGTGCCAGCAGCTTAACTGGACTAGCGGGAAGCTACAATGAGCAGTTCTTC. This codes for CASSLTGLAGSYNEQFF.